What follows are 24 T cell receptor beta chains derived from one specimen sequenced in a study of cytomegalovirus exposure and HLA in healthy donors. PCR used 60 Vbeta primers and 13 Jbeta primers. Using immunoSEQ multiplex PCR, the repertoire was profiled, and TCRdb retains in-frame clones only, with some absent. Among some 150,000 clones listed, approximately 79% were seen once. Sequencing input: PBMCs. Source of these receptors: a man aged 40-49 years in good health and CMV-seronegative.

A few counts support this clone. The genes are TRBV5-1 and TRBJ2-3; no firm D call. This CDR3 contains 13 residues. The V end lost 1 base, the J end lost 1 base, and 4 bases lay between the germline ends. Looked up from germline, CDR1 is SGHRS and CDR2 is YFSETQ. For the CDR3, the DNA is TGCGCCAGCAGCTTGATCGGCACAGATACGCAGTATTTT. Translation gives CASSLIGTDTQYF.

The rearrangement links TRBV18 to TRBJ2-3, with 10 positions matching TRBD2. Germline-derived CDR1 and CDR2 are KGHSH and LQKENI. The CDR3 is 16 amino acids. V shed 1 base and J 4 bases; nucleotides not matched to a gene: 5. CDR3 nucleotide sequence: TGTGCCAGCTCACCACTAGCGGGGGGTACAGCAGATACGCAGTATTTT. This encodes CASSPLAGGTADTQYF.

The chain carries TRBV7-2 and TRBJ2-7, with D possibly being TRBD2 (7 bases). The CDR3 is made up of 15 amino acids. V lost 0 bases, J lost 6 bases, and 15 bases lay in between. Germline lookup yields CDR1 SGHTA and CDR2 FQGNSA. CDR3 amino acids: CASSLARGASREQYF. DNA for the CDR3: TGTGCCAGCAGCTTAGCACGGGGGGCCTCGCGCGAGCAGTACTTC.

The genes are TRBV9 and TRBJ2-7, with 12 nucleotides matching TRBD1. Unmatched junction bases numbered 4, after V lost 0 bases and J lost 3 bases. The CDR3 spans 16 residues. From germline, CDR1 is SGDLS and CDR2 YYNGEE. The CDR3 sequence is CASSVGGTGGVYEQYF. CDR3 coding DNA: TGTGCCAGCAGCGTAGGGGGGACAGGGGGCGTCTACGAGCAGTACTTC.

This chain connects TRBV2 to TRBJ1-6; TRBD1 might be the D (6 bases). Trimming removed 9 bases at V and 4 bases at J, with 10 bases between. CDR1 SNHLY and CDR2 FYNNEI come from the germline V gene. The CDR3 is 13 residues long. CDR3 nucleotides: TGTGCCAGTCGGACAGAGTATAATTCACCCCTCCACTTT. Its translation is CASRTEYNSPLHF.

DNA of the CDR3: TGTGCCAGCTCACCAGAGACAGGGGGCAACTATGGCTACACCTTC. Amino acids: CASSPETGGNYGYTF. The chain is built from TRBV18 and TRBJ1-2, with 10 bases lining up with TRBD1. This CDR3 has 15 residues. J was trimmed by 2 bases and V by 2 bases; bases with no gene match: 2. Germline V gives CDR1 KGHSH, CDR2 LQKENI. Drawing the rest from reference TRBV18 and TRBJ1-2, the complete variable domain is NAGVMQNPRHLVRRRGQEARLRCSPMKGHSHVYWYRQLPEEGLKFMVYLQKENIIDESGMPKERFSAEFPKEGPSILRIQQVVRGDSAAYFCASSPETGGNYGYTFGSGTRLTVV.

The V and J genes are TRBV19 and TRBJ2-2; D is possibly TRBD2 (5 bases). V lost 3 bases, J lost 4 bases, and 15 bases lay in between. This CDR3 comprises 16 residues. The germline gives CDR1 LNHDA, CDR2 SQIVND (reference sequence). This CDR3 reads CASSIQASPFTGELFF. The CDR3 region has the DNA TGTGCCAGTAGTATTCAGGCTAGCCCCTTCACCGGGGAGCTGTTTTTT.

V is TRBV2 and J is TRBJ1-1, with 9 bases that match TRBD1. Germline V lookup: CDR1 SNHLY, CDR2 FYNNEI. The CDR3 is 20 residues long. J gave up 3 bases and V 7 bases, and 24 bases lay outside the gene matches. The CDR3 region is CASNPYGDREFWVRDTEAFF. DNA of the CDR3: TGTGCCAGCAATCCATATGGGGACAGGGAGTTTTGGGTGAGGGACACTGAAGCTTTCTTT.

The chain uses TRBV30 and TRBJ1-4; D is undetermined. V lost 3 bases to trimming and J lost 8 bases, with 10 bases between them. This CDR3 region has 12 residues. Germline loops: CDR1 GTSNPN, CDR2 SVGIG (reference sequence). CDR3 nucleotide sequence: TGTGCCTGGAGCCCCTTGAGCGAAAAACTGTTTTTT. Its translation: CAWSPLSEKLFF.

This clone was recorded once. The V call is TRBV5-1, the J call TRBJ2-1, with 8 positions matching TRBD1. V was clipped by 4 bases and J by 4 bases; unmatched bases: 4. Germline lookup yields CDR1 SGHRS and CDR2 YFSETQ. The CDR3 runs 14 residues. The DNA for the CDR3 is TGCGCCAGCAGCCCCCGGGACAGGTACAATGAGCAGTTCTTC. It codes for CASSPRDRYNEQFF.

The chain carries TRBV7-9 and TRBJ1-2; 7 nucleotides line up with TRBD1. Germline V CDR1 and CDR2: SEHNR, FQNEAQ (reference sequence). This CDR3 is built from 13 residues. V trimming: 5 bases; J trimming: 2 bases; junction bases outside the gene matches: 2. CDR3 nucleotide sequence: TGTGCCAGCAGCCCGGGACAGAACTATGGCTACACCTTC. Encoded protein: CASSPGQNYGYTF.

The chain recombines TRBV7-6 with TRBJ2-5, with D perhaps TRBD1 (7 bases). This CDR3 has 14 amino acids. Germline CDR1 SGHVS, CDR2 FNYEAQ. The ends were cut back, 5 bases at V and 11 bases at J, with 21 bases in the middle. The CDR3 region has the DNA TGTGCCAGCAGCCGAGGGGACAGCCCGGGAGAGCAGTACTTC. Its translation is CASSRGDSPGEQYF.

The chain combines TRBV5-1 with TRBJ2-3, with 9 nucleotides matching TRBD2. This CDR3 has 19 residues. V gave up 2 bases and J gave up 0 bases; unmatched junction bases: 13. Germline V CDR1 and CDR2: SGHRS, YFSETQ. CDR3 amino acids: CASSLQAGGSSISTDTQYF. The CDR3 nucleotides read TGCGCCAGCAGCTTACAAGCGGGGGGATCCTCTATTAGCACAGATACGCAGTATTTT.

This clone appeared once. The chain uses TRBV7-2 and TRBJ2-1; 7 nucleotides align to TRBD1. The V and J ends lost 5 bases and 6 bases, in that order; junction bases with no gene match: 7. The germline V gene has CDR1 SGHTA and CDR2 FQGNSA. The CDR3 is 14 amino acids. CDR3 amino acids: CASSLIRGFNEQFF. The CDR3, as DNA: TGTGCCAGCAGCCTCATCAGGGGGTTCAATGAGCAGTTCTTC. The full variable domain, its missing parts supplied by reference TRBV7-2 and TRBJ2-1, is GAGVSQSPSNKVTEKGKDVELRCDPISGHTALYWYRQSLGQGLEFLIYFQGNSAPDKSGLPSDRFSAERTGGSVSTLTIQRTQQEDSAVYLCASSLIRGFNEQFFGPGTRLTVL.

This chain joins TRBV6-5 and TRBJ1-2; D possibly corresponds to TRBD1 (5 bases). CDR1 and CDR2 (germline): MNHEY, SVGAGI. The CDR3 is made up of 15 amino acids. Trimming shortened V by 5 bases and J by 8 bases, and 21 bases separated the two germline ends. DNA for the CDR3: TGTGCCAGCAGTCGCCTCTTAACCCAGGGTTGGGGCTACACCTTC. Translation gives CASSRLLTQGWGYTF.

CDR3 sequence reads: CASSLASDEQYF. CDR3 bases: TGTGCCAGCAGCTTAGCTAGTGACGAGCAGTACTTC. The chain is built from TRBV7-2 and TRBJ2-7; D gene uncertain. The CDR3 sequence is 12 residues long. Germline V CDR1 and CDR2: SGHTA, FQGNSA. Trimming left V 0 bases short and J 5 bases short, with 5 bases between. Based on the CDR3 plus reference TRBV7-2 and TRBJ2-7, the full variable domain is GAGVSQSPSNKVTEKGKDVELRCDPISGHTALYWYRQSLGQGLEFLIYFQGNSAPDKSGLPSDRFSAERTGGSVSTLTIQRTQQEDSAVYLCASSLASDEQYFGPGTRLTVT.

This clone has just a few counts. The chain joins TRBV19 to TRBJ1-4; D ambiguous. The V gene lost 9 bases and the J gene lost 8 bases, with 7 bases spanning the gap. Germline CDR1 LNHDA, CDR2 SQIVND (reference sequence). The CDR3 totals 10 residues. In DNA, the CDR3 is TGTGCCAGCGCGGGGGAAAAACTGTTTTTT. Residues: CASAGEKLFF.

This chain uses TRBV6-5 with TRBJ1-5; D is undetermined. Looked up from germline, CDR1 is MNHEY and CDR2 is SVGAGI. Trimming removed 2 bases from V and 4 bases from J, with 6 bases in between. This CDR3 has 13 residues. CDR3: CASSYDGNQPQHF. The CDR3 DNA reads TGTGCCAGCAGTTACGACGGGAATCAGCCCCAGCATTTT.

This chain joins TRBV30 and TRBJ1-2; tentatively, D is TRBD1 (5 bases). Trimming left V 3 bases short and J 2 bases short, with 10 bases between. Germline values: CDR1 GTSNPN, CDR2 SVGIG (reference sequence). This CDR3 region has 13 residues. The CDR3 nucleotides read TGTGCCTGGAGCCAGGGTCCGAACTATGGCTACACCTTC. Residues: CAWSQGPNYGYTF.

The chain employs TRBV4-2 and TRBJ1-4; the D is unclear. The CDR3 spans 12 residues. V was clipped by 0 bases and J by 8 bases, with 4 bases between them. The germline V gene encodes CDR1 LGHNA and CDR2 YNFKEQ. CDR3 region: CASSQDGEKLFF. DNA of the CDR3: TGTGCCAGCAGCCAAGACGGGGAAAAACTGTTTTTT.

J is TRBJ2-5 and V is TRBV7-9; TRBD1 is a possible D gene (5 bases). Germline CDR1 is SEHNR and CDR2 is FQNEAQ (reference sequence). The V end was cut by 1 base, the J end by 5 bases, with 11 bases between. The CDR3 loop spans 14 amino acids. The CDR3 region is CASSLGLGQETQYF. In DNA, the CDR3 is TGTGCCAGCAGCTTAGGGCTGGGGCAGGAGACCCAGTACTTC. The variable domain in full, with the rest retrieved from reference TRBV7-9 and TRBJ2-5, is DTGVSQNPRHKITKRGQNVTFRCDPISEHNRLYWYRQTLGQGPEFLTYFQNEAQLEKSRLLSDRFSAERPKGSFSTLEIQRTEQGDSAMYLCASSLGLGQETQYFGPGTRLLVL.

This chain uses TRBV2 with TRBJ1-1; D unresolved. The CDR3 totals 12 residues. The germline CDR1 and CDR2 sequences are SNHLY and FYNNEI. Trimming took 6 bases from V and 4 from J, leaving 9 bases between them. The CDR3 nucleotides read TGTGCCAGCAGGTTCGGGAGCACTGAAGCTTTCTTT. The encoded protein is CASRFGSTEAFF.

The rearrangement links TRBV19 to TRBJ1-6, with D perhaps TRBD1 (5 bases). CDR3 length equals 16 residues. The V end lost 5 bases, the J end lost 7 bases, and 18 bases lay between the germline ends. CDR1 and CDR2 from the germline V gene are LNHDA and SQIVND (reference sequence). CDR3 in DNA: TGTGCCAGTAGTCCTCAGGGAATAATCAGAAATTCACCCCTCCACTTT. Translated, it gives CASSPQGIIRNSPLHF.

The V and J genes are TRBV6-5 and TRBJ2-1, with D possibly matching TRBD1 (7 bases). CDR1 and CDR2 (germline): MNHEY, SVGAGI. The V end was cut by 5 bases, the J end by 10 bases, with 18 bases between. The CDR3 has 14 amino acids. The chain's CDR3 is CASSEGGGNGEQFF. Here the CDR3 DNA reads TGTGCCAGCAGTGAAGGGGGCGGGAATGGGGAGCAGTTCTTC.